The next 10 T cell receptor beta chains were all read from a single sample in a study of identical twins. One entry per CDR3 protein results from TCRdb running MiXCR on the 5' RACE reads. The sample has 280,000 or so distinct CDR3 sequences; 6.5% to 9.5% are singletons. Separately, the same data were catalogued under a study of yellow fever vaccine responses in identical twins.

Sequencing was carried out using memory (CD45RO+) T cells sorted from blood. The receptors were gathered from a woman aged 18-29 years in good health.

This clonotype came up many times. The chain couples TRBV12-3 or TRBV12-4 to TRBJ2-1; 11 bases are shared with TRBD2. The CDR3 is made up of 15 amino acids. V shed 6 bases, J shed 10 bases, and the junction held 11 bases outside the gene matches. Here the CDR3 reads CASSSLAGDFREQFF. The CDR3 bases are TGTGCCAGCAGCTCACTAGCGGGGGACTTTCGGGAGCAGTTCTTC.

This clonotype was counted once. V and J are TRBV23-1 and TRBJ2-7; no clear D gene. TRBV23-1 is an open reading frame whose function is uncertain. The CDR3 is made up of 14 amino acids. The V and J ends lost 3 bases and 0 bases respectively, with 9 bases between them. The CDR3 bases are TGCGCCAGCAGTCAGGGCTTAAGCTCCTACGAGCAGTACTTC. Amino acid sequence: CASSQGLSSYEQYF.

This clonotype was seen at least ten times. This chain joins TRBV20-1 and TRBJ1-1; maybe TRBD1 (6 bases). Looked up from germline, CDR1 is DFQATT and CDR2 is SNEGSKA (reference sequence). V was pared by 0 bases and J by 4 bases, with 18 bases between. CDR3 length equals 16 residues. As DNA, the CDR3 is TGCAGTGCTAGAGATCCCATGACAGGATGGCGCACTGAAGCTTTCTTT. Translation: CSARDPMTGWRTEAFF.

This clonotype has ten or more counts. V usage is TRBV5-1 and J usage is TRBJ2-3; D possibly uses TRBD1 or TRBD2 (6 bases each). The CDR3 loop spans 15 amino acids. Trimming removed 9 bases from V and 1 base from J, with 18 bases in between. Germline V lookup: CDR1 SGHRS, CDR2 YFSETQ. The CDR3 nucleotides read TGCGCCACCAGGGGAGGAGGAGCGGGCACAGATACGCAGTATTTT. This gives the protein CATRGGGAGTDTQYF. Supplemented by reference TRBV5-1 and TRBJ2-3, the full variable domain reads KAGVTQTPRYLIKTRGQQVTLSCSPISGHRSVSWYQQTPGQGLQFLFEYFSETQRNKGNFPGRFSGRQFSNSRSEMNVSTLELGDSALYLCATRGGGAGTDTQYFGPGTRLTVL.

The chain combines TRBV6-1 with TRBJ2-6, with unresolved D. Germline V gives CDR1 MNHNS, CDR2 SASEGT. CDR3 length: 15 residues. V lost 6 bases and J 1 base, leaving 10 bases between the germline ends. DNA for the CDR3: TGTGCCAGCAGAACCCCTTTTTCTGGGGCCAACGTCCTGACTTTC. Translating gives CASRTPFSGANVLTF.

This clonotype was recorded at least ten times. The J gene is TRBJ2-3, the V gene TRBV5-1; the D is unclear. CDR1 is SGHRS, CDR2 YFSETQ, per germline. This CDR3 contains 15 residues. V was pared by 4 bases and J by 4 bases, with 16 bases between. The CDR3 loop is CASSPLGVGADTQYF. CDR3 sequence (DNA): TGCGCCAGCAGCCCTCTCGGAGTAGGCGCAGATACGCAGTATTTT.

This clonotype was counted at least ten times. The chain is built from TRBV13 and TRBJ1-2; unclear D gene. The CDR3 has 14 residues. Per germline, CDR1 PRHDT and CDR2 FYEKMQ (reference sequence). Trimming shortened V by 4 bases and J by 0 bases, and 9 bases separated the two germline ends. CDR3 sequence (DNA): TGTGCCAGCAGCTCGGGGTTGGCTAACTATGGCTACACCTTC. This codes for CASSSGLANYGYTF.

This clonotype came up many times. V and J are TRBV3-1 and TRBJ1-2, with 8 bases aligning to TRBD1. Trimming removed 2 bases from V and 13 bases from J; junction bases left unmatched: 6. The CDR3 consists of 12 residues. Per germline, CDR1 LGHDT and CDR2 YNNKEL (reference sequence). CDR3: CASSQSGGATTF. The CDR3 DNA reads TGTGCCAGCAGCCAATCAGGGGGCGCGACCACCTTC.

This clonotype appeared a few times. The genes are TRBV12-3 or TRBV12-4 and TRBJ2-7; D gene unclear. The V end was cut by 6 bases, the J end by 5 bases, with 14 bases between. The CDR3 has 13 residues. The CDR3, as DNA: TGTGCCAGCAGCCCCCGGGTCAGCGACGAGCAGTACTTC. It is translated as CASSPRVSDEQYF.

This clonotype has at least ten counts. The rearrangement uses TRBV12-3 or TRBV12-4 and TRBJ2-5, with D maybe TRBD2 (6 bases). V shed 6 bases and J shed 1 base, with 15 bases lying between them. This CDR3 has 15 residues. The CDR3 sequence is CASRTHMGGQETQYF. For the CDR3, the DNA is TGTGCCAGCAGGACCCACATGGGAGGCCAAGAGACCCAGTACTTC.